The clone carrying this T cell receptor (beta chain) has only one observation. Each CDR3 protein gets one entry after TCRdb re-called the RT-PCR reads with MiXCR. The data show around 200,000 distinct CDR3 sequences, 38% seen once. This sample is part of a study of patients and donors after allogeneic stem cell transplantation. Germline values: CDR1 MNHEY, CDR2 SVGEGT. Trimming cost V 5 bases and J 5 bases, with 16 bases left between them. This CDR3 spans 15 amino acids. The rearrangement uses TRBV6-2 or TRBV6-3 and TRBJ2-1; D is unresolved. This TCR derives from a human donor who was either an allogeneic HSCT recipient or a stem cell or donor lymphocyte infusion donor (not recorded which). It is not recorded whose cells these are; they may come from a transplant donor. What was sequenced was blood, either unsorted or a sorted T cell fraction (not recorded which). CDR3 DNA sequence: TGTGCCAGCAGTCCGCGGAGAACTATAAACAATGAGCAGTTCTTC. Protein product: CASSPRRTINNEQFF.